The 24 T cell receptor beta chains given below trace back to one sample, sequenced in a study of shared clonotypes between healthy human individuals. This table comes from immunoSEQ multiplex PCR, and its TCRdb copy is limited to in-frame clones, with some not included. Counted here are hundreds of thousands of clones, approximately 96% occurring once; the ten biggest clones make up roughly 0.1%. Terminally differentiated effector memory CD45RA+ cells were excluded by CCR7 positive selection of CD45RO-negative cells. The sequencing sample was made of naive CD8+ T cells sorted from blood. These receptor sequences come from a woman in her twenties or thirties in good health.

The chain recombines TRBV28 with TRBJ2-7, with 10 bases fitting TRBD2. V shed 5 bases and J 2 bases; nucleotides not matched to a gene: 9. Germline CDR1 reads MDHEN; CDR2 reads SYDVKM. The CDR3 consists of 16 residues. DNA for the CDR3: TGTGCCAGCAGTGCCCAGACTAGCGGGCGTGCCTACGAGCAGTACTTC. Its translation is CASSAQTSGRAYEQYF.

This rearrangement joins TRBV7-9 to TRBJ2-7; D gene unclear. The CDR3 is 11 residues long. The germline CDR1 and CDR2 sequences are SEHNR and FQNEAQ (reference sequence). V lost 4 bases and J lost 7, with 8 bases in between. The CDR3: CASSSPREQYF. As DNA, the CDR3 is TGTGCCAGCAGCTCCCCCCGAGAGCAGTACTTC.

This chain connects TRBV5-1 to TRBJ2-2; no clear D. The CDR3 has 13 amino acids. Germline CDR1 and CDR2: SGHRS and YFSETQ. V lost 2 bases to trimming and J lost 5 bases, with 7 bases between them. CDR3 protein: CASSLIKTGELFF. CDR3 DNA sequence: TGCGCCAGCAGCTTAATAAAGACCGGGGAGCTGTTTTTT.

This chain uses TRBV11-2 with TRBJ2-5; D assignment may be TRBD1 or TRBD2 (5 bases each). The end of the DNA aligns better with TRBJ2-7, so the J call may be wrong. CDR3 length: 15 amino acids. Germline V gene lookup returns CDR1 SGHAT and CDR2 FQNNGV. CDR3 DNA: TGTGCCAGCAGCCTCTTTCCGGGACCGAACTACGAGCAGTACTTC. This sequence encodes CASSLFPGPNYEQYF.

This clone was picked up a small number of times. The chain has TRBV2 and TRBJ1-5; no clear D. Per germline, CDR1 SNHLY and CDR2 FYNNEI. There are 13 residues in the CDR3. V was shortened by 2 bases and J by 5 bases, with 7 bases between the two germline ends. The CDR3 region is CASSEWKYQPQHF. For the CDR3, the DNA is TGTGCCAGCAGTGAATGGAAATATCAGCCCCAGCATTTT.

The chain has TRBV6-6 and TRBJ2-1, with D hard to call. Germline V gene sequence: CDR1 MNHNY, CDR2 SVGAGI (reference sequence). V was shortened by 6 bases and J by 3 bases, with 12 bases between the two germline ends. The CDR3 is made up of 14 amino acids. The DNA for the CDR3 is TGTGCCAGCAGGCTACCGGGCCTCTACAATGAGCAGTTCTTC. It specifies CASRLPGLYNEQFF.

The chain employs TRBV6-6 and TRBJ2-3; 9 bases map to TRBD2. The CDR3 is made up of 16 amino acids. J was trimmed by 5 bases and V by 1 base; bases with no gene match: 7. Germline V gene lookup returns CDR1 MNHNY and CDR2 SVGAGI (reference sequence). The CDR3 protein is CASSYLGGRAEDTQYF. The CDR3 coding sequence is TGTGCCAGCAGTTACTTGGGCGGGAGGGCAGAAGATACGCAGTATTTT.

CDR3 DNA sequence: TGTGCCTGGAGGGCGGGTGGCCAAGAGACCCAGTACTTC. Translating gives CAWRAGGQETQYF. The chain recombines TRBV30 with TRBJ2-5, with a possible D match to TRBD2 (5 bases). V was trimmed by 3 bases and J by 1 base, leaving 9 bases between them. The CDR3 totals 13 residues. Germline CDR1 and CDR2: GTSNPN and SVGIG (reference sequence).

The chain carries TRBV5-6 and TRBJ1-5; D ambiguous. Trimming pared 0 bases from V and 6 bases from J, leaving 10 bases between. Looked up from germline, CDR1 is SGHDT and CDR2 is YYEEEE. This CDR3 is built from 14 residues. The CDR3 sequence: CASSLGYQSQPQHF. The CDR3 DNA sequence: TGTGCCAGCAGCTTGGGTTACCAAAGTCAGCCCCAGCATTTT.

This sequence joins TRBV27 and TRBJ1-1, with a weak D call TRBD1 (6 bases). This CDR3 comprises 13 residues. Per germline, CDR1 MNHEY and CDR2 SMNVEV (reference sequence). Trimming took 3 bases from V and 6 from J, leaving 11 bases between them. In DNA form, the CDR3 reads TGTGCCAGCAGTTTGTTGACAGGTTCTGAAGCTTTCTTT. As protein: CASSLLTGSEAFF.

V usage is TRBV10-2 and J usage is TRBJ2-1, with 8 bases fitting TRBD2. Germline V lookup: CDR1 WSHSY, CDR2 SAAADI. Trimming took 2 bases from V and 4 from J; bases not matched to a gene: 13. The length of the CDR3 is 18 residues. The DNA for the CDR3 is TGCGCCAGCAGTGAGCCAAATAGCGGGGCCCTCCGTTACAATGAGCAGTTCTTC. Translated: CASSEPNSGALRYNEQFF.

The chain combines TRBV10-2 with TRBJ2-5; D is unclear. The CDR3 has 12 amino acids. V lost 8 bases to trimming and J lost 5 bases, with 12 bases between them. Germline CDR1 reads WSHSY; CDR2 reads SAAADI. The CDR3 DNA sequence: TGCGCCAGCGGGGTCGTGGGGGAGACCCAGTACTTC. Protein sequence: CASGVVGETQYF.

This rearrangement joins TRBV19 to TRBJ1-1; 9 nucleotides agree with TRBD1. The V and J ends lost 7 bases and 5 bases, in that order; junction bases with no gene match: 5. The CDR3 extends over 13 amino acids. The germline gives CDR1 LNHDA, CDR2 SQIVND (reference sequence). The CDR3, as DNA: TGTGCCAGTAAGGGACAGGGTTGGACTGAAGCTTTCTTT. Translating gives CASKGQGWTEAFF.

This sequence joins TRBV19 and TRBJ1-5; 7 nucleotides agree with TRBD1. The length of the CDR3 is 15 residues. Germline V gives CDR1 LNHDA, CDR2 SQIVND (reference sequence). After removal of 5 bases from V and 7 bases from J, the junction contained 11 bases not matched to a gene. The CDR3 DNA reads TGTGCCAGTAGTTCGGCGTGGGAGGGGGCCCAGCCCCAGCATTTT. This codes for CASSSAWEGAQPQHF.

V is TRBV6-1 and J is TRBJ2-5, with D maybe TRBD2 (6 bases). There are 15 residues in the CDR3. V lost 4 bases and J lost 5, with 17 bases in between. Germline V gene sequence: CDR1 MNHNS, CDR2 SASEGT. The CDR3, as DNA: TGTGCCAGCAGTGGGTCGTGGGCTCGGGGGGAGACCCAGTACTTC. Amino acids: CASSGSWARGETQYF.

The chain employs TRBV28 and TRBJ1-5; 11 nucleotides line up with TRBD1. The CDR3 loop spans 17 amino acids. V shed 3 bases, J shed 7 bases, and the junction held 11 bases outside the gene matches. The germline CDR1 and CDR2 sequences are MDHEN and SYDVKM. The CDR3 loop reads CASSFTTGTGGWQPQHF. The CDR3 nucleotides are TGTGCCAGCAGTTTTACCACCGGGACAGGGGGGTGGCAGCCCCAGCATTTT.

About this clone itself: One end of the junction does not line up with germline, which may come from a read error. The chain recombines TRBV13 with TRBJ2-2, with D uncertain. The CDR3 runs to 13 residues. From germline, CDR1 is PRHDT and CDR2 FYEKMQ (reference sequence). The CDR3 region is CASSLGNTGELFF. CDR3 bases: TGTGCCAGCAGCCTAGGGAACACCGGGGAGCTGTTTTTT.

This clone showed up just a few times. V gene TRBV27 combines with J gene TRBJ1-2, with a possible D match to TRBD1 (6 bases). The CDR3 extends over 12 amino acids. Looked up from germline, CDR1 is MNHEY and CDR2 is SMNVEV (reference sequence). V lost 6 bases and J lost 8, with 13 bases in between. The CDR3: CASSPGDRGYTF. The DNA of the CDR3 is TGTGCCAGCAGCCCAGGGGATCGAGGCTACACCTTC.

The chain uses TRBV30 and TRBJ2-5; possible D gene TRBD1, 5 bases. Between the trimmed V and J ends, which lost 3 bases and 4 bases, there was a span of 24 bases. The CDR3 sequence is 17 residues long. The germline gives CDR1 GTSNPN, CDR2 SVGIG (reference sequence). The CDR3 DNA reads TGTGCCTGGAGGATAGGGTTTGGGCAGGGATTGTCAGAGACCCAGTACTTC. It codes for CAWRIGFGQGLSETQYF.

The chain has TRBV7-8 and TRBJ1-5; D is unresolved. Trimming pared 1 base from V and 1 base from J, leaving 8 bases between. Germline loops: CDR1 SGHVS, CDR2 FQNEAQ. The CDR3 has 15 residues. CDR3 bases: TGTGCCAGCAGCTTAGATTTCCGAAGCAATCAGCCCCAGCATTTT. This encodes CASSLDFRSNQPQHF.

V gene TRBV27 combines with J gene TRBJ2-7; D possibly corresponds to TRBD1 (6 bases). From germline, CDR1 is MNHEY and CDR2 SMNVEV (reference sequence). The CDR3 runs to 14 residues. With 5 bases removed from V and 9 bases from J, the gap between germline ends came to 20 bases. CDR3: CASSGRGQLRGQYF. DNA for the CDR3: TGTGCCAGCAGTGGCCGGGGACAACTACGAGGGCAGTACTTC.

This chain uses TRBV15 with TRBJ1-5, with D possibly matching TRBD1 (6 bases). The CDR3 contains 13 residues. Trimming left V 3 bases short and J 6 bases short, with 9 bases between. Germline CDR1 reads LNHNV; CDR2 reads YYDKDF (reference sequence). The CDR3, as DNA: TGTGCCACCAGCAGCTTCAGGGGTCAGCCCCAGCATTTT. The encoded protein is CATSSFRGQPQHF.

This clone is a singleton in its sample. The J gene is TRBJ2-7, the V gene TRBV5-6; TRBD2 matches at 9 bases. The CDR3 length is 15 residues. Germline V gives CDR1 SGHDT, CDR2 YYEEEE. V was clipped by 0 bases and J by 5 bases; unmatched bases: 6. The CDR3 bases are TGTGCCAGCAGCTTGGGGCTAGCGGGATTTCACGAGCAGTACTTC. This codes for CASSLGLAGFHEQYF.

This chain links TRBV27 with TRBJ2-2; no firm D call. The CDR3 loop spans 14 amino acids. Germline-derived CDR1 and CDR2 are MNHEY and SMNVEV (reference sequence). Trimming took 6 bases from V and 6 from J, leaving 14 bases between them. The CDR3 region is CASSPLFGAGELFF. CDR3 nucleotides: TGTGCCAGCAGCCCCCTCTTCGGAGCCGGGGAGCTGTTTTTT.